This is a list of T cell receptor beta chains from one sample in a study of blood T cells in healthy people across ages. TCRdb called the 5' RACE reads again in MiXCR, with one record for every CDR3 protein. The data hold about 640,000 distinct CDR3 sequences, with about 54% observed a single time. Material for sequencing was blood. All receptors derive from a man aged 55 to 69 in good health. CDR3s leave out the opening cysteine and the closing phenylalanine or tryptophan.

TRBV29-1	TRBJ2-5	SVEETGGVRLETQY
TRBV6-5	TRBJ1-2	ASSYTGMGLIKFGYT
TRBV9	TRBJ2-5	ASSVAQGSQGTQY
TRBV6-5	TRBJ2-7	ASSRDTLSYEQY
TRBV10-3	TRBJ2-1	AISVAGRGSSYNEQF
TRBV15	TRBJ1-4	ATSRGLGEKLF
TRBV20-1	TRBJ1-4	SASWTGMNEKLF
TRBV29-1	TRBJ2-1	SVFTGTPEQF
TRBV12-3/TRBV12-4	TRBJ1-2	ASSSQGLRGYT
TRBV20-1	TRBJ1-2	SARDLGDYGYT
TRBV20-1	TRBJ2-3	SARDFSGHTDTQY
TRBV12-3/TRBV12-4	TRBJ2-1	ASSFGQGPYNEQF
TRBV10-3	TRBJ1-1	AIKGGNMNTEAF
TRBV6-5	TRBJ2-1	ASSVAGDYNEQF
TRBV12-3/TRBV12-4	TRBJ2-7	ASSLGTGSGYEQY
TRBV14	TRBJ1-6	ASSLGTVPLVALH
TRBV27	TRBJ2-4	ASGLKTSSFQNIQY
TRBV20-1	TRBJ2-1	SARTNRGIHNEQF
TRBV14	TRBJ1-6	ASSQSQNSPLH
TRBV13	TRBJ1-2	ASSLRGRGRLGGYGYT
TRBV10-3	TRBJ2-3	AISVDEADTQY
TRBV3-1	TRBJ1-2	ASSPGTTVGYT
TRBV6-2/TRBV6-3	TRBJ2-5	ASSYLRETQY
TRBV10-3	TRBJ2-1	AISESRPASGGDEQF
TRBV18	TRBJ2-1	ASSPVQGEQF
TRBV29-1	TRBJ2-1	SVEVRDNEQF
TRBV27	TRBJ1-1	ASSLRRQGVEGRNTEAF
TRBV6-6	TRBJ2-2	ASRQTGTLSGELF
TRBV13	TRBJ2-1	ASSSGLLPNEQF
TRBV28	TRBJ2-5	ASSSPDSQETQY
TRBV12-3/TRBV12-4	TRBJ2-5	ASRRPGAETQY
TRBV20-1	TRBJ2-5	SALLQGETQY
TRBV5-1	TRBJ2-2	ASSALNTGELF
TRBV10-2	TRBJ1-4	ASSPREKLF
TRBV7-8	TRBJ2-4	ASSLLAGLAKNIQY
TRBV6-5	TRBJ2-3	ASNPAGGSTDTQY
TRBV7-2	TRBJ2-5	ASSLALGGTQY
TRBV5-1	TRBJ1-4	ASSAGQKDEKLF
TRBV4-1	TRBJ2-6	ASSQGTQNSGANVLT
TRBV29-1	TRBJ2-5	SVARSGETQY
TRBV20-1	TRBJ2-5	SATGTYQETQY
TRBV15	TRBJ2-5	ATSKPAWETQY
TRBV4-1	TRBJ1-2	ASSQGTGPNYGYT
TRBV18	TRBJ1-1	ASSGDRNTEAF